These T cell receptor beta chains were read from a single sample in a study of T cells in Graves' hyperthyroidism and ophthalmopathy. TCRdb re-called the multiplex PCR reads with MiXCR, one entry per CDR3 protein. The sample has around 540,000 distinct CDR3 sequences; roughly 15% are singletons. Sequencing was performed on blood. The source is a woman in her twenties or thirties with Graves' ophthalmopathy. Both conserved end residues are trimmed from each CDR3.

TRBJ1-1	TRBV5-6	ASSGGEHLYTEAF
TRBJ1-5	TRBV28	ASESSGTEVYQPQH
TRBJ1-1	TRBV7-3	ASSLKRLGNTEAF
TRBJ2-7	TRBV18	ASSSLPGLAGGRYEQY
TRBJ2-7	TRBV28	ASSRTWIGEQY
TRBJ1-2	TRBV4-3	ASSQVRFLANYGYT
TRBJ1-4	TRBV6-5	ASSYATGGSEKLF
TRBJ1-2	TRBV30	AWDKGRGYT
TRBJ2-7	TRBV7-2	ASSLTSGGNYEQY
TRBJ2-1	TRBV12-3/TRBV12-4	ASSLGNGDNEQF
TRBJ1-4	TRBV13	ASSSRGEEKLF
TRBJ2-3	TRBV5-1	ASSLDGGTSTDTQY
TRBJ1-6	TRBV20-1	SAKGPRSPLH
TRBJ1-3	TRBV29-1	SVFDRGNTIY
TRBJ1-4	TRBV5-8	ASSLRGMGKGLF
TRBJ2-1	TRBV28	ASSLGLASNEQF
TRBJ1-2	TRBV5-5	ASSPGFGYGYT
TRBJ2-3	TRBV4-3	ASSTLTSGTKDTQY
TRBJ2-7	TRBV9	ASSPLGRVADEQY
TRBJ1-1	TRBV7-2	ASSPRGGRNTEAF
TRBJ1-1	TRBV4-1	ASSQVLSVQGRGDTEAF
TRBJ2-7	TRBV11-2	ASSSSLGTLEQY
TRBJ2-7	TRBV11-2	ASSLMVSAGEQY
TRBJ2-1	TRBV7-2	ASRRAGQGVHEQF
TRBJ2-1	TRBV24-1	ATSDSSYNEQF
TRBJ2-7	TRBV28	ASSTGSYEQY
TRBJ2-3	TRBV7-2	ASSLGSGADTQY
TRBJ1-1	TRBV19	ASSIRRANTEAF
TRBJ2-1	TRBV20-1	SAARTSHNEQF
TRBJ2-1	TRBV6-5	ASSYEQGPYNEQF
TRBJ1-1	TRBV5-5	ASSLPGEAF
TRBJ1-1	TRBV6-1	ASSRGSAEAF
TRBJ2-5	TRBV28	ASSLGTSGGGETQY
TRBJ2-2	TRBV11-2	ASSLELAGVRSTGELF
TRBJ1-3	TRBV12-3/TRBV12-4	ASSPTPQAGNTIY
TRBJ2-2	TRBV27	ASSPAGTGNGELF
TRBJ2-3	TRBV28	ASSTGRGTQY
TRBJ2-7	TRBV28	ASSLWGQGFTYEQY
TRBJ1-3	TRBV3-1	ASSKYRGSGNTIY
TRBJ1-4	TRBV27	ASSHDRSNEKLF
TRBJ1-2	TRBV7-2	ASSLDGGGTNYGYT
TRBJ2-4	TRBV28	ASSWRLLAKNIQY
TRBJ2-3	TRBV7-9	ASSFGPLEDTQY
TRBJ2-1	TRBV7-2	ASSPRAPGLATGNEQF
TRBJ1-2	TRBV4-3	ASSQDRFPGTLLTNYGYT
TRBJ2-3	TRBV7-2	ASSPSTGTDTQY
TRBJ2-3	TRBV20-1	ATMSGDTQY
TRBJ1-3	TRBV25-1	ASSARHLSGNTIY
TRBJ2-1	TRBV20-1	SARRGNSYNEQF